The present entry profiles one T cell receptor (beta chain) with its context. This record belongs to a study of T cell changes during pregnancy in multiple sclerosis. Germline loops: CDR1 SGHDT, CDR2 YYEEEE. The length of the CDR3 is 13 residues. Trimming stripped 0 bases from V and 4 bases from J, with 6 bases between. Sequencing was performed with immunoSEQ multiplex PCR; in TCRdb, only in-frame clones are kept and a portion is missing. The sample holds tens of thousands of clones, about 93% seen once. This TCR was recovered from a female donor in good health, enrolled as a control in a pregnancy study. The specimen comprised peripheral blood, sampled in the second trimester of pregnancy. The V gene is TRBV5-6, the J gene TRBJ2-3; D gene ambiguous. The CDR3 region is CASSLVAPDTQYF. CDR3 DNA sequence: TGTGCCAGCAGCTTGGTGGCCCCAGATACGCAGTATTTT.